This T cell receptor (beta chain) was retrieved from a study of cytomegalovirus exposure and HLA in healthy donors. Trimming removed 0 bases at V and 0 bases at J, with 8 bases between. Germline-derived CDR1 and CDR2 are SQVTM and ANQGSEA. The CDR3 runs to 14 residues. The study, taken as a whole, reports: One cluster of highly shared sequence variants probably arose as a sequencing artifact. Differences between HLA loci emerged in a later analysis of TCR association rates, with DRB1 most and HLA-C fewest.

Use of 60 Vbeta and 13 Jbeta primers characterized the PCR. The data were produced by immunoSEQ multiplex PCR, yet TCRdb's version contains in-frame clones alone and is incomplete. The sample includes about 88,000 clones, 85% to 90% of them seen just once. This clone was observed a single time. Its antigen is undetermined. The sample comprised PBMCs. The chain couples TRBV29-1 to TRBJ1-1; weak D call: TRBD1 (5 bases). The clonotype originates from a man in his late teens or twenties in good health and CMV-seronegative. CDR3 in amino acids: CSVEELGVNTEAFF. CDR3 DNA: TGCAGCGTTGAAGAGTTAGGGGTGAACACTGAAGCTTTCTTT.